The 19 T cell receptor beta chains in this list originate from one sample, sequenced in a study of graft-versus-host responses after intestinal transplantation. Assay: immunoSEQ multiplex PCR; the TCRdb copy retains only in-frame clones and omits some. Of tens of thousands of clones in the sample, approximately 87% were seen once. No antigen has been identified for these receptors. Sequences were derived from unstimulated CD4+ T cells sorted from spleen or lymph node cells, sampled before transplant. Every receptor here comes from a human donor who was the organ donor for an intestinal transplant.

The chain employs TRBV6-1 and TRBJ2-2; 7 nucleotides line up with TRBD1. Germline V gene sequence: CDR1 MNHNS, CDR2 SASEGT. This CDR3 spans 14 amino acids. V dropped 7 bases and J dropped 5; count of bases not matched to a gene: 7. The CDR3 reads CASNRQGQTGELFF. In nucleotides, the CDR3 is TGTGCCAGCAATAGACAGGGACAAACCGGGGAGCTGTTTTTT.

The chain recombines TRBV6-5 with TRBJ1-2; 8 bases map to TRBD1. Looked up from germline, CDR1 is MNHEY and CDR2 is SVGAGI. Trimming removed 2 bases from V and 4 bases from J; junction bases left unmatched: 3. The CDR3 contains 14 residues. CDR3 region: CASSYQGTGYGYTF. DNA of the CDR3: TGTGCCAGCAGTTACCAGGGGACAGGCTATGGCTACACCTTC.

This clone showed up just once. In DNA form, the CDR3 reads TGTGCCAGCAGTGACCTAGATACGCAGTATTTT. It encodes CASSDLDTQYF. J is TRBJ2-3 and V is TRBV6-1; D unresolved. This CDR3 is built from 11 residues. Trimming took 3 bases from V and 5 from J, leaving 3 bases between them. Germline V CDR1 and CDR2: MNHNS, SASEGT.

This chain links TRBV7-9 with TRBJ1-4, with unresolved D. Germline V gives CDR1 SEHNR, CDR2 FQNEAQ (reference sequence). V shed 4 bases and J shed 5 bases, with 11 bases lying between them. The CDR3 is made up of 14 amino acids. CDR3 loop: CASSYVRENEKLFF. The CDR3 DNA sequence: TGTGCCAGCAGCTACGTACGGGAAAATGAAAAACTGTTTTTT.

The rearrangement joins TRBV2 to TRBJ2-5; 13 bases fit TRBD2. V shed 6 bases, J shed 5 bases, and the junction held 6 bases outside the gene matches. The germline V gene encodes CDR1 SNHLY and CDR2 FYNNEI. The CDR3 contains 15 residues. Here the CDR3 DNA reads TGTGCCAGCAGCTCACTAGCGGGGGGGTCGGAGACCCAGTACTTC. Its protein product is CASSSLAGGSETQYF.

The CDR3 DNA sequence: TGTGCCAGCAGTGAGACTCCAAGCACCTACGAGCAGTACGTC. Protein: CASSETPSTYEQYV. The chain carries TRBV6-1 and TRBJ2-7, with D unresolved. Germline assignment: CDR1 MNHNS and CDR2 SASEGT. V lost 3 bases and J 2 bases, leaving 11 bases between the germline ends. The length of the CDR3 is 14 residues.

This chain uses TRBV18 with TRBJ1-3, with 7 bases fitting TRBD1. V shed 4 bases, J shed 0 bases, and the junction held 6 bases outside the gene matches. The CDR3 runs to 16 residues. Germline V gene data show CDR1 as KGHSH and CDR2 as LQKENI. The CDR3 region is CASSLLDRNSGNTIYF. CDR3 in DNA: TGTGCCAGCTCACTACTGGACAGGAACTCTGGAAACACCATATATTTT. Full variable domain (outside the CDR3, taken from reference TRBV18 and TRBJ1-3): NAGVMQNPRHLVRRRGQEARLRCSPMKGHSHVYWYRQLPEEGLKFMVYLQKENIIDESGMPKERFSAEFPKEGPSILRIQQVVRGDSAAYFCASSLLDRNSGNTIYFGEGSWLTVV.

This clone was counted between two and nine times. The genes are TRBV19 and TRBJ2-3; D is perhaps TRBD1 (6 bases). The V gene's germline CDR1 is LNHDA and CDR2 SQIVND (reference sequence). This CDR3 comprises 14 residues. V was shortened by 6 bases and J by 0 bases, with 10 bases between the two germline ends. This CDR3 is CASRTGSSTDTQYF. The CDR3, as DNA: TGTGCCAGTAGGACAGGATCCAGCACAGATACGCAGTATTTT.

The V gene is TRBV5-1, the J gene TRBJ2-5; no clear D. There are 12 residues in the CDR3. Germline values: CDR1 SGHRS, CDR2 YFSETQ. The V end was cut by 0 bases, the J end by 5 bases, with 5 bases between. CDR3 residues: CASSLELETQYF. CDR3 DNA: TGCGCCAGCAGCTTGGAACTGGAGACCCAGTACTTC.

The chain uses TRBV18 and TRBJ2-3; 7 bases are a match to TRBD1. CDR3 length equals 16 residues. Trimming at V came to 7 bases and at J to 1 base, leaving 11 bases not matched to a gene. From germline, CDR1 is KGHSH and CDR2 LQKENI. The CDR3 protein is CASFRTGVRGTDTQYF. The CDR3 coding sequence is TGTGCCAGCTTCCGAACAGGGGTGAGGGGCACAGATACGCAGTATTTT. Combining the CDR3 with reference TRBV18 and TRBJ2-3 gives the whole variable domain NAGVMQNPRHLVRRRGQEARLRCSPMKGHSHVYWYRQLPEEGLKFMVYLQKENIIDESGMPKERFSAEFPKEGPSILRIQQVVRGDSAAYFCASFRTGVRGTDTQYFGPGTRLTVL.

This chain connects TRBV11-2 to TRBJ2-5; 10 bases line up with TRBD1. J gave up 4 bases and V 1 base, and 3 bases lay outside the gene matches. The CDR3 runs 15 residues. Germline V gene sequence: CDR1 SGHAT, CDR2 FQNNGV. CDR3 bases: TGTGCCAGCAGCTTAGGGGACAGGGGAAGAGAGACCCAGTACTTC. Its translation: CASSLGDRGRETQYF.

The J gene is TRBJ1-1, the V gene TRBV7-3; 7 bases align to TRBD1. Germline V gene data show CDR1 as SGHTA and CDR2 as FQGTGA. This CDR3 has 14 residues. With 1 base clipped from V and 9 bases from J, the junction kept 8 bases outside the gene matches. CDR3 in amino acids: CASSLIPQGTQAFF. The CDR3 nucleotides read TGTGCCAGCAGCTTAATACCACAGGGGACTCAAGCTTTCTTT.

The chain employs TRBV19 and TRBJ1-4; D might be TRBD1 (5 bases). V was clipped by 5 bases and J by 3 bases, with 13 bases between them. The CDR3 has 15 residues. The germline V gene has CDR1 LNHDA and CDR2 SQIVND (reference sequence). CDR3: CASSSRQTSNEKLFF. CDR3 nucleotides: TGTGCCAGTAGTTCCCGACAGACATCTAATGAAAAACTGTTTTTT.

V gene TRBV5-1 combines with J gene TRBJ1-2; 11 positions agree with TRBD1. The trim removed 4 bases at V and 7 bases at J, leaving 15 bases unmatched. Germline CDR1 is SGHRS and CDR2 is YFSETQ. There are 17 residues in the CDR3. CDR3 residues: CASSTLSPGQGAGGYTF. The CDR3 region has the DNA TGCGCCAGCAGCACGCTGTCTCCTGGACAGGGGGCAGGTGGCTACACCTTC.

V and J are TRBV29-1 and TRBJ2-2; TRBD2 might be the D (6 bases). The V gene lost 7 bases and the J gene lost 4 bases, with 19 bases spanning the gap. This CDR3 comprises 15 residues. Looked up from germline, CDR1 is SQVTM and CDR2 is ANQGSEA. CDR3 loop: CSGAAGSWGTGELFF. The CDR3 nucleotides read TGCAGCGGGGCTGCGGGAAGTTGGGGCACCGGGGAGCTGTTTTTT.

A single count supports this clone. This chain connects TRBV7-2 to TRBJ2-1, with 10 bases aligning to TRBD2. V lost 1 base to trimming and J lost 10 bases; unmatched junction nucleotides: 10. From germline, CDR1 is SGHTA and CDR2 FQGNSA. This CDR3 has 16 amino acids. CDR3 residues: CASSLVWSSGGLEQFF. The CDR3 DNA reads TGTGCCAGCAGCTTAGTTTGGTCTAGCGGGGGTCTGGAGCAGTTCTTC.

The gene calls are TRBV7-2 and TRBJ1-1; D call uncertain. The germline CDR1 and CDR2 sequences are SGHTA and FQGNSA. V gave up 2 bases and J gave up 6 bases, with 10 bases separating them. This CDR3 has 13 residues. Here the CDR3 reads CASSLTSYAEAFF. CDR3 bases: TGTGCCAGCAGCTTAACATCTTACGCTGAAGCTTTCTTT.

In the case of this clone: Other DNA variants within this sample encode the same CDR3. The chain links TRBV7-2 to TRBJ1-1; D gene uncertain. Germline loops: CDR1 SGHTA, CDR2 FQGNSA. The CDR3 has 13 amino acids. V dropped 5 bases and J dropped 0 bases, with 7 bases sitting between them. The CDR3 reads CASSPELNTEAFF. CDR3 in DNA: TGTGCCAGCAGCCCCGAGTTGAACACTGAAGCTTTCTTT.

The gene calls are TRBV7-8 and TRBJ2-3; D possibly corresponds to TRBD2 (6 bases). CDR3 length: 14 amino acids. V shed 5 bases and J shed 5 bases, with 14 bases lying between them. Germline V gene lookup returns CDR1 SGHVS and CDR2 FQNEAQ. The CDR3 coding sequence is TGTGCCAGCAGCGAGACTAGAGTGAAAGATACGCAGTATTTT. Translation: CASSETRVKDTQYF.